A single sample is the source of the 5 T cell receptor beta chains below, sequenced in a study of T cells in Graves' hyperthyroidism and ophthalmopathy. TCR beta CDR3 regions were amplified from RNA. HTBI primers were employed in a first-round RT-PCR of the TCR CDR3. TCRdb re-derived calls from the multiplex PCR reads in MiXCR, one entry per CDR3 protein. The table lists hundreds of thousands of distinct CDR3 sequences, about 15% of them singletons. What was sequenced was blood. These TCRs come from a middle-aged woman with Graves' ophthalmopathy.

This clonotype has at least ten counts. The genes are TRBV6-5 and TRBJ2-7; the match to TRBD2 covers 7 bases. CDR3 length equals 13 residues. Germline V gives CDR1 MNHEY, CDR2 SVGAGI. V was pared by 8 bases and J by 2 bases, with 6 bases of the junction left unmatched. CDR3 coding DNA: TGTGCCAGCGGTCGCGGGAGTACCTACGAGCAGTACTTC. It encodes CASGRGSTYEQYF.

The CDR3 sequence: CSAPDRLDAGELFF. DNA of the CDR3: TGCAGTGCGCCCGACCGACTCGACGCCGGGGAGCTGTTTTTT. J is TRBJ2-2 and V is TRBV20-1; the D is unclear. Per germline, CDR1 DFQATT and CDR2 SNEGSKA (reference sequence). Trimming left V 6 bases short and J 6 bases short, with 17 bases between. The CDR3 has 14 amino acids.

This clonotype was recorded many times. The chain carries TRBV12-3 or TRBV12-4 and TRBJ1-5; tentative D call: TRBD1 (5 bases). The V gene lost 5 bases and the J gene lost 3 bases, with 11 bases spanning the gap. The CDR3 length is 14 residues. CDR3 nucleotides: TGTGCCAGCAGTCGTCAGGGCAACAATCAGCCCCAGCATTTT. It codes for CASSRQGNNQPQHF.

This clonotype was seen ten or more times. The CDR3 coding sequence is TGTGCCAGCAGCCGAGGACAGGGGACTGCTTACTATGGCTACACCTTC. Translation: CASSRGQGTAYYGYTF. V gene TRBV6-2 or TRBV6-3 combines with J gene TRBJ1-2, with 9 positions matching TRBD1. The V segment lost 6 bases and the J segment 3 bases; nucleotides outside the gene matches: 11. This CDR3 is 16 amino acids long. Germline values: CDR1 MNHEY, CDR2 SVGEGT.

CDR3 in amino acids: CSAAPQAGQPQHF. CDR3 coding DNA: TGCAGTGCGGCCCCCCAGGCCGGGCAGCCCCAGCATTTT. The chain joins TRBV20-1 to TRBJ1-5; the D is unclear. V gave up 6 bases and J gave up 7 bases, with 16 bases separating them. The CDR3 totals 13 residues. Germline V CDR1 and CDR2: DFQATT, SNEGSKA (reference sequence).